Presented here are 16 T cell receptor beta chains from one specimen sequenced in a study of blood T cell repertoires in COVID-19. Here immunoSEQ multiplex PCR was the method, and the copy in TCRdb shows in-frame clones only, minus some. The repertoire includes some 130,000 clones, over 60% of them detected once, and approximately 2% sits in the top ten. Sequencing input: peripheral blood. The source is a woman in her seventies with acute or convalescent COVID-19.

V usage is TRBV10-3 and J usage is TRBJ2-7; the match to TRBD1 covers 7 bases. The ends lost 8 bases at V and 2 bases at J; junction bases unmatched: 9. The CDR3 is made up of 14 amino acids. Per germline, CDR1 ENHRY and CDR2 SYGVKD. For the CDR3, the DNA is TGTGCCATCCAAACAGGACAGGTAACCTACGAGCAGTACTTC. Protein: CAIQTGQVTYEQYF.

The rearrangement uses TRBV5-1 and TRBJ2-7; 8 bases are a match to TRBD1. V was pared by 0 bases and J by 5 bases, with 4 bases of the junction left unmatched. This CDR3 contains 14 residues. The germline CDR1 and CDR2 sequences are SGHRS and YFSETQ. The CDR3 spells CASSLGRGLDEQYF. The DNA of the CDR3 is TGCGCCAGCAGCTTGGGCAGGGGGCTCGACGAGCAGTACTTC.

The chain recombines TRBV6-4 with TRBJ2-1; D is possibly TRBD2 (5 bases). The CDR3 is 14 amino acids. Trimming pared 9 bases from V and 8 bases from J, leaving 20 bases between. The germline gives CDR1 MRHNA, CDR2 SNTAGT. CDR3 protein: CARELSGEVDEQFF. CDR3 nucleotides: TGTGCCAGGGAGCTCTCCGGGGAAGTCGATGAGCAGTTCTTC.

This chain links TRBV7-9 with TRBJ1-1; D gene uncertain. V lost 5 bases and J lost 1, with 8 bases in between. Germline lookup yields CDR1 SEHNR and CDR2 FQNEAQ (reference sequence). The length of the CDR3 is 13 residues. CDR3 in DNA: TGTGCCAGCAGCCCCACTTGGAACACTGAAGCTTTCTTT. Protein: CASSPTWNTEAFF.

The genes are TRBV7-9 and TRBJ2-7; 7 positions match TRBD2. The CDR3 covers 14 residues. Per germline, CDR1 SEHNR and CDR2 FQNEAQ (reference sequence). Trimming took 3 bases from V and 1 from J; bases not matched to a gene: 3. The CDR3 here is CASSFGEGSYEQYF. CDR3 nucleotides: TGTGCCAGCAGCTTCGGGGAGGGGTCCTACGAGCAGTACTTC.

This clone was observed once. The chain is built from TRBV6-1 and TRBJ1-1; D is unclear. V lost 2 bases, J lost 5 bases, and 18 bases lay in between. The CDR3 loop spans 16 amino acids. Germline values: CDR1 MNHNS, CDR2 SASEGT. CDR3 DNA sequence: TGTGCCAGCAGTGAAAGGGAGGGTCCAATAGGGACTGAAGCTTTCTTT. Protein product: CASSEREGPIGTEAFF.

The chain links TRBV6-1 to TRBJ1-2; 7 bases agree with TRBD1. Unmatched junction bases numbered 9, after V lost 1 base and J lost 1 base. CDR1 and CDR2 from the germline V gene are MNHNS and SASEGT. The CDR3 has 17 residues. This chain's CDR3 is CASSEGLGQYINYGYTF. The CDR3 coding sequence is TGTGCCAGCAGTGAAGGATTGGGACAGTATATTAACTATGGCTACACCTTC.

This rearrangement joins TRBV5-6 to TRBJ1-3; 7 bases are shared with TRBD1. The V segment lost 1 base and the J segment 2 bases; nucleotides outside the gene matches: 0. Germline V CDR1 and CDR2: SGHDT, YYEEEE. The CDR3 is 14 amino acids. The CDR3 is CASSLRGPGNTIYF. DNA of the CDR3: TGTGCCAGCAGCTTGAGGGGGCCTGGAAACACCATATATTTT.

The table lists this clone with a few counts. The J gene is TRBJ1-5, the V gene TRBV20-1; D is uncertain. The CDR3 consists of 11 residues. The germline gives CDR1 DFQATT, CDR2 SNEGSKA (reference sequence). Trimming took 0 bases from V and 12 from J, leaving 9 bases between them. The CDR3 sequence is CSARDNSDQHF. The DNA of the CDR3 is TGCAGTGCTAGAGATAACAGTGACCAGCATTTT.

The V gene is TRBV4-3, the J gene TRBJ1-1; D unresolved. This CDR3 is built from 14 residues. Trimming left V 4 bases short and J 7 bases short, with 16 bases between. From germline, CDR1 is LGHNA and CDR2 YSLEER. CDR3 nucleotides: TGCGCCAGCAGCCGAAGCCGGGGTCCCTTTGAAGCTTTCTTT. Its protein is CASSRSRGPFEAFF.

V usage is TRBV30 and J usage is TRBJ1-1; D not resolved. Trimming removed 2 bases at V and 8 bases at J, with 9 bases between. The V gene's germline CDR1 is GTSNPN and CDR2 SVGIG (reference sequence). This CDR3 has 11 residues. The CDR3 nucleotides are TGTGCCTGGAGTTGGACGGGGGAAGCTTTCTTT. Its translation is CAWSWTGEAFF.

This clone was detected only a few times. This chain uses TRBV7-2 with TRBJ1-1; perhaps TRBD1 as D (6 bases). Germline V lookup: CDR1 SGHTA, CDR2 FQGNSA. The CDR3 covers 14 residues. V was trimmed by 4 bases and J by 5 bases, leaving 14 bases between them. The CDR3: CASSSQGIETEAFF. The CDR3 bases are TGTGCCAGCAGCTCTCAGGGGATTGAGACTGAAGCTTTCTTT. Together with reference TRBV7-2 and TRBJ1-1, the CDR3 gives the full variable domain: GAGVSQSPSNKVTEKGKDVELRCDPISGHTALYWYRQSLGQGLEFLIYFQGNSAPDKSGLPSDRFSAERTGGSVSTLTIQRTQQEDSAVYLCASSSQGIETEAFFGQGTRLTVV.

This clone was observed once. Here the CDR3 reads CAISRTVDTQYF. The CDR3 DNA reads as TGTGCCATCAGTAGGACAGTGGATACGCAGTATTTT. The chain joins TRBV10-3 to TRBJ2-3; the D gene is possibly TRBD1 (6 bases). Germline V gene data show CDR1 as ENHRY and CDR2 as SYGVKD. The CDR3 length is 12 residues. Trimming took 5 bases from V and 6 from J, leaving 9 bases between them.

The genes are TRBV6-4 and TRBJ2-5, with 16 bases lining up with TRBD2. The length of the CDR3 is 18 residues. CDR1 is MRHNA, CDR2 SNTAGT, per germline. V gave up 6 bases and J gave up 5 bases; unmatched junction bases: 12. CDR3 nucleotide sequence: TGTGCCAGCAGGTCACCGGGACTAGCGGGGGGGCCACGGGAGACCCAGTACTTC. Translation gives CASRSPGLAGGPRETQYF.

This clone showed up just a few times. V usage is TRBV7-2 and J usage is TRBJ2-3; TRBD2 matches 10 bases. This CDR3 comprises 14 residues. Germline assignment: CDR1 SGHTA and CDR2 FQGNSA. V lost 3 bases to trimming and J lost 5 bases; unmatched junction nucleotides: 2. CDR3 amino acids: CASSFLAGVDTQYF. The DNA of the CDR3 is TGTGCCAGCAGCTTTCTAGCGGGGGTAGATACGCAGTATTTT.

V usage is TRBV7-2 and J usage is TRBJ1-3; D is unresolved. Germline lookup yields CDR1 SGHTA and CDR2 FQGNSA. This CDR3 contains 14 residues. V lost 1 base and J lost 2, with 6 bases in between. The CDR3 loop is CASSLDPAGNTIYF. CDR3 sequence (DNA): TGTGCCAGCAGCTTAGATCCGGCTGGAAACACCATATATTTT.